This is a list of T cell receptor beta chains from one sample in a study of identifying expanded T cells in peripheral blood. Assay used: immunoSEQ multiplex PCR; TCRdb lists only in-frame clones, some missing. The sample yields some 93,000 clones, 88% seen once. Material: blood. These receptors all come from a person aged 18 to 75 in good health. The conserved cysteine and the conserved F or W are not part of the CDR3 here.

V gene	J gene	CDR3 protein
TRBV7-9	TRBJ2-1	ASSLVEWNEQF
TRBV27	TRBJ2-7	ASRTWGPQGEQY
TRBV6-6	TRBJ1-2	ASSYKNRVAYGYT
TRBV28	TRBJ1-4	ASRNEKLF
TRBV6-5	TRBJ2-5	ASSYSWGQETQY
TRBV27	TRBJ1-5	ASSLGPNQPQH
TRBV4-1	TRBJ1-6	ASSQDSRVGYNSPLH
TRBV5-6	TRBJ1-6	ASSLGQGASSPLH
TRBV18	TRBJ2-3	ASSPSMADTQY
TRBV6-6	TRBJ1-6	ASSRTGNSPLH
TRBV11-3	TRBJ2-1	ASSLDQVRGYNEQF
TRBV12-5	TRBJ2-1	ASGFQLAEQF
TRBV30	TRBJ2-7	AWSARGGGYEQY
TRBV9	TRBJ1-4	ASSVGLLQGGGEKLF
TRBV9	TRBJ1-2	ASSVGPGGNYGYT
TRBV7-2	TRBJ2-1	ASSLDRMGRLF
TRBV7-6	TRBJ1-1	ASSPRHTEAF
TRBV14	TRBJ2-3	ASSQARATDTQY
TRBV27	TRBJ1-5	ASSLYGPGRASNQPQH
TRBV7-2	TRBJ2-2	ASSLEWGRKNTGELF
TRBV11-2	TRBJ2-1	ASSLGFDTSYNEQF
TRBV15	TRBJ1-2	ATSRDHYGYT
TRBV5-1	TRBJ2-3	ASRLNSGTSTDTQY
TRBV5-1	TRBJ1-2	ASSQDFGTAYGYT
TRBV6-1	TRBJ1-5	ASSDWELRQPQH
TRBV7-9	TRBJ1-5	ASSLRSGTGEFPQH
TRBV4-3	TRBJ2-1	ASSQGSGRNEQF
TRBV6-6	TRBJ2-7	ASSTGQGVYEQY
TRBV5-1	TRBJ1-1	ASSLGVPPGAF
TRBV18	TRBJ1-2	ASSQGYQGANYGYT
TRBV27	TRBJ2-7	ASSLAGGAYEQY
TRBV10-3	TRBJ1-5	AVGGGPSSNQPQH
TRBV27	TRBJ1-5	ASSLSEDSGQPQH
TRBV29-1	TRBJ1-1	SVEDQRGGTEAF
TRBV6-5	TRBJ2-7	ASSRLAGGYEQY
TRBV7-9	TRBJ2-3	ASSQNKGARGDTQY
TRBV7-3	TRBJ1-2	ASSLRQGSYGYT
TRBV27	TRBJ1-1	ASSVLPAGEAF
TRBV7-2	TRBJ2-5	ASSLIGLPEGTQY
TRBV14	TRBJ1-1	ASSQVGGQDEAF
TRBV30	TRBJ1-1	AWSVRSGRKNTEAF
TRBV6-5	TRBJ1-5	ASSPGLLNQPQH
TRBV5-1	TRBJ1-2	ASSWAPGSYGYT
TRBV5-1	TRBJ1-3	ASSLFWPARDTIY
TRBV19	TRBJ1-5	ASSIWFGQDSNQPQH
TRBV9	TRBJ1-4	ASSHDGTQGEKLF
TRBV6-5	TRBJ1-1	ASKGRGEAF
TRBV15	TRBJ1-1	ATSPQSSPTEAF
TRBV29-1	TRBJ1-3	SVVLRDRRGNTIY
TRBV29-1	TRBJ1-2	SVEASSPYGYT
TRBV5-1	TRBJ1-2	ASSLDRGGYGYT
TRBV6-1	TRBJ1-1	ASSDAGTGPPNAASTEAF
TRBV30	TRBJ1-4	AWSIGTGNEKLF
TRBV5-8	TRBJ1-1	ASSSTGEAF